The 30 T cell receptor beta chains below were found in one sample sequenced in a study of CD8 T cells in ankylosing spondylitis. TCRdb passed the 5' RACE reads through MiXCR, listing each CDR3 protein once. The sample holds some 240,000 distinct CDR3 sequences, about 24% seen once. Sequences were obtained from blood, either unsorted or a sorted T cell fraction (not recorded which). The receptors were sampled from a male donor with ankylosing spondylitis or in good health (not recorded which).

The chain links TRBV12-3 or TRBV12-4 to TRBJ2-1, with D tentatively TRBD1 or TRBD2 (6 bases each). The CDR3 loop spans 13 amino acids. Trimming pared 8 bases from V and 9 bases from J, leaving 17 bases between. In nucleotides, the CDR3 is TGTGCCAGCCTTGGGGGGCGCAAGGGTGAGCAGTTCTTC. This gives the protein CASLGGRKGEQFF.

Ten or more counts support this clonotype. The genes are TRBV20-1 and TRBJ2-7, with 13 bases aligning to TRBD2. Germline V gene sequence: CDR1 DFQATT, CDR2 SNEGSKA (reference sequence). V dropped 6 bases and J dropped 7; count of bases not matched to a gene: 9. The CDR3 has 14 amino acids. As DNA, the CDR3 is TGCAGTGCCCAAGAGGGACTAGCGGGGATGGAGCAGTACTTC. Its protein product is CSAQEGLAGMEQYF.

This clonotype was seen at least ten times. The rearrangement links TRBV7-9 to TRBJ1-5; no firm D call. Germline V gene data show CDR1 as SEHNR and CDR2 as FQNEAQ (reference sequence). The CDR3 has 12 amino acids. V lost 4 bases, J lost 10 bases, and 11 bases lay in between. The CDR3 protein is CASSSTAGPQHF. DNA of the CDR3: TGTGCCAGCAGCTCGACGGCGGGCCCCCAGCATTTT.

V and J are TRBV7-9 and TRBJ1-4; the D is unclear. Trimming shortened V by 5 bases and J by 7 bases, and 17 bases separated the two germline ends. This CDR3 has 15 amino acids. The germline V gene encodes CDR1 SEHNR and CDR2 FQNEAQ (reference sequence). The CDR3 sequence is CASSVTGIQAEKLFF. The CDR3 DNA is TGTGCCAGCAGCGTTACCGGCATCCAGGCTGAAAAACTGTTTTTT.

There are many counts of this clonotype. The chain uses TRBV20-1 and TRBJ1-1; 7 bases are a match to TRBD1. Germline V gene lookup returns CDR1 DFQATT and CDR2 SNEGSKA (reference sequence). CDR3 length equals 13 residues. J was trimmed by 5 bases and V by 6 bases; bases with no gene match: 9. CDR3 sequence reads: CSARQGGITEAFF. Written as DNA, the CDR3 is TGCAGTGCCAGACAGGGCGGGATAACTGAAGCTTTCTTT.

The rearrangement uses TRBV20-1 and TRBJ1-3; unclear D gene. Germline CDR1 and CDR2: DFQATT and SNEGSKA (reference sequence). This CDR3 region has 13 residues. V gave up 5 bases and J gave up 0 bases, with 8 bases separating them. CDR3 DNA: TGCAGTGCTTGGACGGACTCTGGAAACACCATATATTTT. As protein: CSAWTDSGNTIYF.

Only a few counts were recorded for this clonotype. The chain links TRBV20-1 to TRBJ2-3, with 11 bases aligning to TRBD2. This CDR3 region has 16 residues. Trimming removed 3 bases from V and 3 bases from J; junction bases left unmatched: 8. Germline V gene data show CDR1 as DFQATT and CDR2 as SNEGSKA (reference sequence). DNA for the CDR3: TGCAGTGCTAGTGGGCTAGCGGGGGGTTCAACAGATACGCAGTATTTT. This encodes CSASGLAGGSTDTQYF.

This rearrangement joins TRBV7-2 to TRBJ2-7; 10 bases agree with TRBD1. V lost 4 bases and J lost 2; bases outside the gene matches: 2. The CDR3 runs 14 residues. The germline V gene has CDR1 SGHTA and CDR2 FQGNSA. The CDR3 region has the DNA TGTGCCAGCAGCTGGGACAGGGGCCCCTACGAGCAGTACTTC. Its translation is CASSWDRGPYEQYF.

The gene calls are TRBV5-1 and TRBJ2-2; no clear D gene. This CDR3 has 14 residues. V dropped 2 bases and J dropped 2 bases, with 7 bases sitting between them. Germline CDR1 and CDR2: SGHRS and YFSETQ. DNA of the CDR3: TGCGCCAGCAGCTTTGGTGCCAACACCGGGGAGCTGTTTTTT. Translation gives CASSFGANTGELFF.

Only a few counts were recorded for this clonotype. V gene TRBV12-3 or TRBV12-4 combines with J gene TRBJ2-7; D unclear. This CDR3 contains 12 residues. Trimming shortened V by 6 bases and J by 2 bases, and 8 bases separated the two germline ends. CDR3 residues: CASRGGAYEQYF. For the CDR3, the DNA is TGTGCCAGCAGGGGTGGGGCCTACGAGCAGTACTTC.

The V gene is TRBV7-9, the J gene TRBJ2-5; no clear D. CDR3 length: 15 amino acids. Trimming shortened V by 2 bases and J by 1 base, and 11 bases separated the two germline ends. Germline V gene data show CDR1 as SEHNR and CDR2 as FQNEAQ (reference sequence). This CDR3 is CASSLPLTSQETQYF. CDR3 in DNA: TGTGCCAGCAGCTTACCCCTGACATCCCAAGAGACCCAGTACTTC.

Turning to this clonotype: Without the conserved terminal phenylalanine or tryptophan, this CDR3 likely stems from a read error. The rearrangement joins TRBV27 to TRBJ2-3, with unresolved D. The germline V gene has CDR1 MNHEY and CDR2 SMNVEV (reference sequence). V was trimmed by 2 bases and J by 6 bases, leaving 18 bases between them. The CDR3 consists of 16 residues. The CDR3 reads CASSLDRPQLGDTQYL. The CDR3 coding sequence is TGTGCCAGCAGTTTAGATCGGCCTCAACTGGGCGATACGCAGTATTTA.

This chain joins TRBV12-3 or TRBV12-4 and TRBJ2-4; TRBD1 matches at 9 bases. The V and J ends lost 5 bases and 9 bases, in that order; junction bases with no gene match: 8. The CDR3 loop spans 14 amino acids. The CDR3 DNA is TGTGCCAGCAGTCCCCGGACAGGGGTGGGCATTCAGTACTTC. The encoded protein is CASSPRTGVGIQYF.

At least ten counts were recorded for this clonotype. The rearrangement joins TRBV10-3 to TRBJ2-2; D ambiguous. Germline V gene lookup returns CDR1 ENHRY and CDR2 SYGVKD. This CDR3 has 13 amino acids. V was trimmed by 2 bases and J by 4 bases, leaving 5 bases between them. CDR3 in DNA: TGTGCCATCAGTGAGCCTAGCACCGGGGAGCTGTTTTTT. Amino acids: CAISEPSTGELFF.

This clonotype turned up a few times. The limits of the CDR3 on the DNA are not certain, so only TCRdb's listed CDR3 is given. The CDR3 protein is CASSSGRARQYGYTF. V is TRBV12-3 or TRBV12-4 and J is TRBJ1-2. The CDR3 spans 15 residues, counting both ends.

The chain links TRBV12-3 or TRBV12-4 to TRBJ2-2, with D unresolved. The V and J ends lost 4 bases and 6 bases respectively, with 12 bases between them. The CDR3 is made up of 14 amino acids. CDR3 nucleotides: TGTGCCAGCAGTTCTAGAGTGGTGTCCGGGGAGCTGTTTTTT. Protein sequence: CASSSRVVSGELFF.

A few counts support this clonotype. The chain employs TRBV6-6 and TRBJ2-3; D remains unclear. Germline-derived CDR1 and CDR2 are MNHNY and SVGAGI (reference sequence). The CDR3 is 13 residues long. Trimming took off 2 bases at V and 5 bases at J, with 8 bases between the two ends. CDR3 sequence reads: CASSYVPLDTQYF. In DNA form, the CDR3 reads TGTGCCAGCAGTTACGTTCCTTTAGATACGCAGTATTTT.

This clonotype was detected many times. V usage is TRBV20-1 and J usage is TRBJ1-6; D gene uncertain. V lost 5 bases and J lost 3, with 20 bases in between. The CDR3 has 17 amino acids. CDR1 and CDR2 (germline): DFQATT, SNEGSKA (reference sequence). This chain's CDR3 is CSALPPWARNYNSPLHF. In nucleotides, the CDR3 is TGCAGTGCTCTACCCCCTTGGGCCCGAAACTATAATTCACCCCTCCACTTT.

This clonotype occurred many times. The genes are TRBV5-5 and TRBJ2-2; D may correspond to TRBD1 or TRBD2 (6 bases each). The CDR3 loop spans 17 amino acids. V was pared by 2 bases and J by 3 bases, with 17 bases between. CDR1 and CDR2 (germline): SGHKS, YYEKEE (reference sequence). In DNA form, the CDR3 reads TGTGCCAGCAGCTTAGGCAGAACGGGGGCTGACACCGGGGAGCTGTTTTTT. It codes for CASSLGRTGADTGELFF.

The CDR3 nucleotides are TGCAGTGCTAGGGGACAGGGGGGAAAGGGTTACGGGGAGCTGTTTTTT. It encodes CSARGQGGKGYGELFF. This rearrangement joins TRBV20-1 to TRBJ2-2; 11 bases agree with TRBD1. After removal of 3 bases from V and 7 bases from J, the junction contained 10 bases not matched to a gene. Germline V gene sequence: CDR1 DFQATT, CDR2 SNEGSKA (reference sequence). This CDR3 is built from 16 residues.

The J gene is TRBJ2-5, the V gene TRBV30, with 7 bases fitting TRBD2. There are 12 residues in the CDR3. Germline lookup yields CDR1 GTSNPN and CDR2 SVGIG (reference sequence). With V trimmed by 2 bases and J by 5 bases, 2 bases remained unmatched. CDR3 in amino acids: CAWSTGGETQYF. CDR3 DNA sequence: TGTGCCTGGAGTACCGGGGGGGAGACCCAGTACTTC.

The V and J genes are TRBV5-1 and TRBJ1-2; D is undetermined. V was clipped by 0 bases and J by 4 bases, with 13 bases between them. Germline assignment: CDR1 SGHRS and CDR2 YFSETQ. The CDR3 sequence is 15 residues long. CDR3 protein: CASSLAGASIYGYTF. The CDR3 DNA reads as TGCGCCAGCAGCTTGGCCGGAGCTAGTATCTATGGCTACACCTTC.

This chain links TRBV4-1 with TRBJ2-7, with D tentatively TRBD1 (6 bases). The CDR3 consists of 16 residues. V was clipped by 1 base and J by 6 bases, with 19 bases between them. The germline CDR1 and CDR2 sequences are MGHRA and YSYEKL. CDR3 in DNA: TGCGCCAGCAGCCAAGTCGGGGCCCAGGGGCGCGGCGAGCAGTACTTC. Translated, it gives CASSQVGAQGRGEQYF.

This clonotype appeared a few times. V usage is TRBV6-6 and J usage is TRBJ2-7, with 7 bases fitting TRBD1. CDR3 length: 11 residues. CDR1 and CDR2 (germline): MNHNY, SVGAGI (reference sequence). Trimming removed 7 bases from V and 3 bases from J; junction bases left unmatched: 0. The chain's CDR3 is CASTGGYEQYF. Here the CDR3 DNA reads TGTGCCAGCACAGGGGGCTACGAGCAGTACTTC.

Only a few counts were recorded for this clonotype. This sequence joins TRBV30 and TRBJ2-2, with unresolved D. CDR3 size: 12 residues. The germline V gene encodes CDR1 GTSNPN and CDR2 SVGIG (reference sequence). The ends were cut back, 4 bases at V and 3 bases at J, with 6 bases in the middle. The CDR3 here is CAWIGDTGELFF. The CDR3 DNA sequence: TGTGCCTGGATTGGCGACACCGGGGAGCTGTTTTTT.

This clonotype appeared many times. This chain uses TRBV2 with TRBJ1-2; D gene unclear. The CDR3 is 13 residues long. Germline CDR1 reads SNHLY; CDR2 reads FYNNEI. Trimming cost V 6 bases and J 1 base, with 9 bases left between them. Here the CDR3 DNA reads TGTGCCAGCAGCCCCCAGCTTAACTATGGCTACACCTTC. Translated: CASSPQLNYGYTF.

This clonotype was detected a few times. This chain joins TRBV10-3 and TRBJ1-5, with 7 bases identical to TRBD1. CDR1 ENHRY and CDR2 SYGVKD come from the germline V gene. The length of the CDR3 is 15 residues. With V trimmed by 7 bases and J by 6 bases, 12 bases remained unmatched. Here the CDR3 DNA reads TGTGCCATCACCGAAGGGCAGGGGGAAGGTCAGCCCCAGCATTTT. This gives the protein CAITEGQGEGQPQHF.

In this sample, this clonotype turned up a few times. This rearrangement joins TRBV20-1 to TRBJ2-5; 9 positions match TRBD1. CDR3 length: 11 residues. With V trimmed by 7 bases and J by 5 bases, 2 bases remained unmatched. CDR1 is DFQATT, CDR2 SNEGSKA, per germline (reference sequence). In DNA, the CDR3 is TGCAGTGGGGACAGGGTTGAGACCCAGTACTTC. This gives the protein CSGDRVETQYF.

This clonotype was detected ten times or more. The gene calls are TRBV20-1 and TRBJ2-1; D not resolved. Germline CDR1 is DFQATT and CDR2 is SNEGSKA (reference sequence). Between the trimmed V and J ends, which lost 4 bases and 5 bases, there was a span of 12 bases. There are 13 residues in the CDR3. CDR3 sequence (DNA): TGCAGTGCTATCGACGATAACCACAATGAGCAGTTCTTC. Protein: CSAIDDNHNEQFF.

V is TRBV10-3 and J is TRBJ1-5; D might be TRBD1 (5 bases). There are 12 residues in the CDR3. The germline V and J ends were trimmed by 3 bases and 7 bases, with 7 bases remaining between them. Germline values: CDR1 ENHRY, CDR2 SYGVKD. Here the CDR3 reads CAISDGGQPQHF. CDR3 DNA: TGTGCCATCAGTGATGGGGGGCAGCCCCAGCATTTT.